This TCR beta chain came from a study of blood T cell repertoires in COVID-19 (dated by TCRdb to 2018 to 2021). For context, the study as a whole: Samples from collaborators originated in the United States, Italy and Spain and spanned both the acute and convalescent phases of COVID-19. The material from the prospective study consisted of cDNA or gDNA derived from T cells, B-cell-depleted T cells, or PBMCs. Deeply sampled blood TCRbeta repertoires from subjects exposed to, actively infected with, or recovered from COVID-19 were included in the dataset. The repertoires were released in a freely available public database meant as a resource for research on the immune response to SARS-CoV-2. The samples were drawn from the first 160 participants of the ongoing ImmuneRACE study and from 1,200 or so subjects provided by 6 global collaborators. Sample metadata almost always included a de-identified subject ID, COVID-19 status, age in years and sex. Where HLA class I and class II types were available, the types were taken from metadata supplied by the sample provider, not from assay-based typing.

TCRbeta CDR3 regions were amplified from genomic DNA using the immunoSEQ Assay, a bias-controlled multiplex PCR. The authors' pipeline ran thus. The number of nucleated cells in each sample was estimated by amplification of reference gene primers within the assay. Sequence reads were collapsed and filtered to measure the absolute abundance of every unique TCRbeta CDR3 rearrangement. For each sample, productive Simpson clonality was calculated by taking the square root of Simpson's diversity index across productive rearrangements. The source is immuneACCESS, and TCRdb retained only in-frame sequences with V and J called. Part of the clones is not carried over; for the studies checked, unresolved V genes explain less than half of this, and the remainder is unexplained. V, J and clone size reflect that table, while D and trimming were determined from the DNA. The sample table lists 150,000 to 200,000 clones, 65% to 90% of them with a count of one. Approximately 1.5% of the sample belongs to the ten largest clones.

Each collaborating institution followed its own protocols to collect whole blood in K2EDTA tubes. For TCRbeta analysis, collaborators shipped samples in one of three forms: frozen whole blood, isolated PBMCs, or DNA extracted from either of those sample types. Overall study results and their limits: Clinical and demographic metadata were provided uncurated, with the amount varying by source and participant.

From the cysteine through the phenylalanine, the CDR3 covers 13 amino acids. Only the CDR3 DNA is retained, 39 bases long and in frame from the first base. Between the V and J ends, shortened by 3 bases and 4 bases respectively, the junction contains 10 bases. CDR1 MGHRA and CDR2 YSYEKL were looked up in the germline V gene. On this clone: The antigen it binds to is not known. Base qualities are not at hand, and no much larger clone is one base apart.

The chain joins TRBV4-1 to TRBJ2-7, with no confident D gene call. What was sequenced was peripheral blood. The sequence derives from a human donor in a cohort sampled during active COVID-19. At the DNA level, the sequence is TGCGCCAGCAGCCATACAACAAGTTACGAGCAGTACTTC. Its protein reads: CASSHTTSYEQYF.